The 31 T cell receptor beta chains reported below all come from one sample, sequenced in a study of T cells after yellow fever vaccination. A single record per CDR3 protein comes from TCRdb applying MiXCR to the 5' RACE reads. The sample has around 600,000 distinct CDR3 sequences, 9% to 15% seen once. Here the sequenced sample was PBMCs, taken on the day of the yellow fever booster vaccination. These TCRs come from a man aged 25 to 45 who received the YFV17D yellow fever vaccine.

This clonotype has more than one count but fewer than ten. The V call is TRBV5-1, the J call TRBJ2-3, with 8 bases lining up with TRBD1. Unmatched junction bases numbered 5, after V lost 4 bases and J lost 4 bases. The CDR3 extends over 14 amino acids. Germline V lookup: CDR1 SGHRS, CDR2 YFSETQ. Here the CDR3 DNA reads TGCGCCAGCAGCGCAGACAGGGGAGCAGATACGCAGTATTTT. Translated, it gives CASSADRGADTQYF.

The gene calls are TRBV5-1 and TRBJ2-5, with TRBD2 identical over 9 bases. Unmatched junction bases numbered 9, after V lost 2 bases and J lost 4 bases. The CDR3 sequence is 16 residues long. Germline assignment: CDR1 SGHRS and CDR2 YFSETQ. The CDR3 is CASSFGGRANSETQYF. Written as DNA, the CDR3 is TGCGCCAGCAGCTTTGGCGGGAGGGCCAATTCAGAGACCCAGTACTTC.

In this sample, this clonotype turned up a few times. The V call is TRBV30, the J call TRBJ1-1; D unresolved. Germline CDR1 reads GTSNPN; CDR2 reads SVGIG (reference sequence). V shed 0 bases and J shed 1 base, with 3 bases lying between them. CDR3 size: 12 residues. CDR3 sequence reads: CAWSVGNTEAFF. CDR3 nucleotide sequence: TGTGCCTGGAGTGTAGGGAACACTGAAGCTTTCTTT.

The rearrangement uses TRBV11-2 and TRBJ2-3; possibly TRBD1 for D (6 bases). Per germline, CDR1 SGHAT and CDR2 FQNNGV. Trimming shortened V by 3 bases and J by 5 bases, and 15 bases separated the two germline ends. The CDR3 has 15 residues. This CDR3 reads CASSFTTGLEDTQYF. As DNA, the CDR3 is TGTGCCAGCAGCTTCACGACAGGTCTCGAAGATACGCAGTATTTT.

This clonotype turned up a few times. The genes are TRBV21-1 and TRBJ1-4; TRBD1, the D gene given by the table, was not confirmed from the DNA. TRBV21-1 is deemed a pseudogene. This CDR3 has 15 amino acids. CDR3 bases: TGTGCCAGCAGCGCCCCTCGAATTGCACACCGAAAACTGTTTTTT. It translates to CASSAPRIAHRKLFF.

At least ten counts were recorded for this clonotype. J is TRBJ2-1 and V is TRBV27, with 8 bases fitting TRBD1. This CDR3 region has 14 residues. V lost 7 bases, J lost 4 bases, and 6 bases stayed unmatched. CDR1 is MNHEY and CDR2 is SMNVEV in the germline V gene (reference sequence). In DNA form, the CDR3 reads TGTGCCAGCAATCCAGGGGGCAGTTACAATGAGCAGTTCTTC. Its translation is CASNPGGSYNEQFF.

This clonotype was detected many times. This rearrangement joins TRBV7-2 to TRBJ2-5, with D possibly TRBD1 on 6 matching bases. Trimming removed 3 bases at V and 2 bases at J, with 13 bases between. The CDR3 length is 15 residues. Germline V gene lookup returns CDR1 SGHTA and CDR2 FQGNSA. CDR3 sequence reads: CASSFGGGHQETQYF. In DNA form, the CDR3 reads TGTGCCAGCAGCTTTGGTGGGGGACATCAAGAGACCCAGTACTTC.

The table lists this clonotype with a few counts. This chain uses TRBV29-1 with TRBJ2-1; 7 positions match TRBD2. Germline CDR1 and CDR2: SQVTM and ANQGSEA. CDR3 length equals 13 residues. Losses at the gene ends were 6 bases for V and 12 bases for J; bases not matched to a gene: 14. The CDR3 protein is CSVGPGGSGGQFF. CDR3 sequence (DNA): TGCAGCGTGGGACCGGGAGGCAGCGGCGGGCAGTTCTTC.

This chain joins TRBV28 and TRBJ2-7; 7 positions agree with TRBD1. CDR3 length: 14 residues. Per the germline V gene, CDR1 is MDHEN and CDR2 is SYDVKM. V was clipped by 6 bases and J by 6 bases; unmatched bases: 11. The CDR3 protein is CASSYSRGHGEQYF. The CDR3 nucleotides read TGTGCCAGCAGCTATAGTAGGGGGCACGGCGAGCAGTACTTC. Full variable domain (rest looked up from reference TRBV28 and TRBJ2-7): DVKVTQSSRYLVKRTGEKVFLECVQDMDHENMFWYRQDPGLGLRLIYFSYDVKMKEKGDIPEGYSVSREKKERFSLILESASTNQTSMYLCASSYSRGHGEQYFGPGTRLTVT.

The chain couples TRBV7-8 to TRBJ1-3, with a tentative D call TRBD1 (5 bases). In germline, CDR1 is SGHVS, CDR2 FQNEAQ. V lost 3 bases and J 4 bases, leaving 13 bases between the germline ends. The CDR3 contains 15 residues. Written as DNA, the CDR3 is TGTGCCAGCAGCTTGAGGGGCTCGGGAGGAAACACCATATATTTT. Translation: CASSLRGSGGNTIYF.

The rearrangement uses TRBV5-1 and TRBJ1-6; possibly TRBD1 for D (6 bases). Germline CDR1 and CDR2: SGHRS and YFSETQ. The CDR3 consists of 14 residues. V shed 1 base and J shed 12 bases, with 14 bases lying between them. The CDR3 DNA sequence: TGCGCCAGCAGCTTGACAGGGAGGGCCGGACCCCTCCACTTT. Translation gives CASSLTGRAGPLHF.

The V gene is TRBV20-1, the J gene TRBJ2-7; 7 nucleotides align to TRBD2. Per germline, CDR1 DFQATT and CDR2 SNEGSKA (reference sequence). The CDR3 is made up of 14 amino acids. V gave up 6 bases and J gave up 3 bases; unmatched junction bases: 11. CDR3 amino acids: CSASPSGRIYEQYF. The CDR3 DNA follows: TGCAGTGCCTCACCCTCCGGGAGGATCTACGAGCAGTACTTC.

This clonotype came up a few times. The V and J genes are TRBV4-2 and TRBJ2-7; D might be TRBD2 (5 bases). The ends were cut back, 0 bases at V and 5 bases at J, with 17 bases in the middle. The CDR3 contains 16 residues. Germline V gene data show CDR1 as LGHNA and CDR2 as YNFKEQ. The CDR3 DNA reads TGTGCCAGCAGCCAAGAGAACCCGGAAGAGGGTGACGAGCAGTACTTC. Amino acid sequence: CASSQENPEEGDEQYF.

The chain recombines TRBV10-2 with TRBJ2-5; 12 positions match TRBD2. CDR3 length equals 15 residues. The germline V gene encodes CDR1 WSHSY and CDR2 SAAADI. J was trimmed by 0 bases and V by 8 bases; bases with no gene match: 4. CDR3 DNA sequence: TGCGCCAGCCGCGGACTAGCGGGACACCAAGAGACCCAGTACTTC. Its protein product is CASRGLAGHQETQYF.

The chain recombines TRBV7-6 with TRBJ2-2, with D tentatively TRBD1 (7 bases). V was trimmed by 2 bases and J by 7 bases, leaving 11 bases between them. The CDR3 spans 14 residues. Germline V gene data show CDR1 as SGHVS and CDR2 as FNYEAQ. CDR3: CASSLQGGGGELFF. As DNA, the CDR3 is TGTGCCAGCAGCTTACAGGGGGGCGGCGGGGAGCTGTTTTTT.

This sequence joins TRBV10-3 and TRBJ1-4; D is perhaps TRBD1 (5 bases). Germline V gene data show CDR1 as ENHRY and CDR2 as SYGVKD. The CDR3 totals 14 residues. Trimming removed 2 bases from V and 4 bases from J, with 8 bases in between. The chain's CDR3 is CAISETGNNEKLFF. The CDR3 DNA sequence: TGTGCCATCAGTGAGACAGGCAATAATGAAAAACTGTTTTTT.

The chain couples TRBV9 to TRBJ1-2, with D hard to call. This CDR3 contains 17 residues. Trimming pared 2 bases from V and 3 bases from J, leaving 20 bases between. CDR1 and CDR2 (germline): SGDLS, YYNGEE. As DNA, the CDR3 is TGTGCCAGCAGCGTTGGCGGGAGGGCCTCGGATTACTATGGCTACACCTTC. Encoded protein: CASSVGGRASDYYGYTF.

The chain is built from TRBV14 and TRBJ2-1, with unresolved D. CDR3 length: 17 residues. Trimming removed 0 bases from V and 0 bases from J, with 12 bases in between. Germline CDR1 is SGHDN and CDR2 is FVKESK. Here the CDR3 reads CASSQDWGSSSYNEQFF. In nucleotides, the CDR3 is TGTGCCAGCAGCCAAGATTGGGGAAGTAGCTCCTACAATGAGCAGTTCTTC.

This clonotype was counted a few times. The chain has TRBV5-1 and TRBJ2-2; D remains ambiguous. V was pared by 4 bases and J by 2 bases, with 18 bases between. CDR1 is SGHRS, CDR2 YFSETQ, per germline. This CDR3 comprises 17 residues. CDR3 sequence (DNA): TGCGCCAGCAGCCCACGACTTAGGGCCTCAAACACCGGGGAGCTGTTTTTT. Protein: CASSPRLRASNTGELFF.

This clonotype was seen more than once but under ten times. The chain recombines TRBV12-3 or TRBV12-4 with TRBJ2-3; a possible D gene is TRBD2 (5 bases). V was pared by 1 base and J by 8 bases, with 13 bases between. This CDR3 comprises 14 residues. CDR3 DNA: TGTGCCAGCAGTTTAGACAGTAGCGCGGGTACGCAGTATTTT. Encoded protein: CASSLDSSAGTQYF.

This clonotype was seen only a few times. This sequence joins TRBV7-2 and TRBJ2-5, with 7 nucleotides matching TRBD1. V was clipped by 5 bases and J by 4 bases; unmatched bases: 4. The CDR3 covers 13 residues. Germline values: CDR1 SGHTA, CDR2 FQGNSA. The CDR3 coding sequence is TGTGCCAGCAGCCAAGGGACAGTAGAGACCCAGTACTTC. It encodes CASSQGTVETQYF.

This clonotype was observed a few times. The J gene is TRBJ2-6, the V gene TRBV18; D might be TRBD1 (5 bases). CDR3 length: 16 residues. Germline CDR1 reads KGHSH; CDR2 reads LQKENI. V was shortened by 0 bases and J by 0 bases, with 6 bases between the two germline ends. The CDR3 spells CASSPPGHSGANVLTF. The CDR3 DNA is TGTGCCAGCTCACCACCCGGACACTCTGGGGCCAACGTCCTGACTTTC.

There are many counts of this clonotype. The chain joins TRBV29-1 to TRBJ2-7, with 9 bases matching TRBD2. The CDR3 consists of 17 residues. J lost 4 bases, V lost 7 bases, and 20 bases had no gene match. From germline, CDR1 is SQVTM and CDR2 ANQGSEA. Here the CDR3 reads CSAVAVGISGSGYEQYF. CDR3 DNA sequence: TGCAGCGCCGTCGCGGTAGGAATTAGCGGGAGTGGGTACGAGCAGTACTTC.

In this sample, this clonotype turned up a few times. J is TRBJ2-2 and V is TRBV5-6; D gene uncertain. This CDR3 comprises 14 residues. In germline, CDR1 is SGHDT, CDR2 YYEEEE. V lost 7 bases and J lost 1, with 11 bases in between. This CDR3 is CASGVVQNTGELFF. The DNA of the CDR3 is TGTGCCAGCGGAGTTGTCCAGAACACCGGGGAGCTGTTTTTT.

This clonotype was seen at least ten times. J is TRBJ2-1 and V is TRBV29-1; 11 bases match TRBD2. The V segment lost 6 bases and the J segment 6 bases; nucleotides outside the gene matches: 4. Germline CDR1 and CDR2: SQVTM and ANQGSEA. The CDR3 has 13 residues. The CDR3 sequence is CSVGLAAINEQFF. The CDR3 DNA is TGCAGCGTGGGACTAGCGGCAATCAATGAGCAGTTCTTC.

This clonotype was found a few times. This chain uses TRBV7-3 with TRBJ2-2; 11 bases match TRBD2. This CDR3 spans 16 amino acids. The germline gives CDR1 SGHTA, CDR2 FQGTGA. J lost 8 bases, V lost 5 bases, and 10 bases had no gene match. CDR3 nucleotide sequence: TGTGCCAGCAGCCCAACTAGCGGGAGTTTTATTGGGGAGCTGTTTTTT. Residues: CASSPTSGSFIGELFF.

CDR3 loop: CSARVGAGASYEQYF. CDR3 DNA sequence: TGCAGTGCTAGAGTCGGGGCGGGAGCCTCCTACGAGCAGTACTTC. V usage is TRBV20-1 and J usage is TRBJ2-7; the match to TRBD2 covers 7 bases. Germline V gene data show CDR1 as DFQATT and CDR2 as SNEGSKA (reference sequence). After removal of 1 base from V and 0 bases from J, the junction contained 6 bases not matched to a gene. This CDR3 spans 15 amino acids.

In this sample, this clonotype turned up a few times. This chain links TRBV6-5 with TRBJ2-6; no firm D call. The germline V gene encodes CDR1 MNHEY and CDR2 SVGAGI. The CDR3 extends over 15 amino acids. The germline V and J ends were trimmed by 3 bases and 2 bases, with 8 bases remaining between them. The CDR3 loop reads CASSYVAPGANVLTF. CDR3 in DNA: TGTGCCAGCAGTTATGTAGCCCCTGGGGCCAACGTCCTGACTTTC.

The chain has TRBV29-1 and TRBJ1-4, with a tentative D call TRBD1 (5 bases). This CDR3 is built from 13 residues. With 0 bases removed from V and 8 bases from J, the gap between germline ends came to 10 bases. Germline CDR1 is SQVTM and CDR2 is ANQGSEA. CDR3 nucleotides: TGCAGCGTTGAAGATTACGGGGGGGAAAAACTGTTTTTT. Amino acids: CSVEDYGGEKLFF.

This chain links TRBV28 with TRBJ2-7; 8 positions match TRBD1. This CDR3 is 14 amino acids long. Trimming cost V 5 bases and J 2 bases; bases outside gene matches: 5. Per the germline V gene, CDR1 is MDHEN and CDR2 is SYDVKM. The CDR3 coding sequence is TGTGCCAGCAGTACCCGACAGGGGACCTACGAGCAGTACTTC. Its translation: CASSTRQGTYEQYF.

This chain uses TRBV18 with TRBJ2-3; perhaps TRBD2 as D (5 bases). Trimming shortened V by 0 bases and J by 1 base, and 8 bases separated the two germline ends. Germline V gene data show CDR1 as KGHSH and CDR2 as LQKENI. The CDR3 is 15 amino acids. CDR3 loop: CASSPPSVGTDTQYF. DNA for the CDR3: TGTGCCAGCTCACCACCTAGCGTGGGCACAGATACGCAGTATTTT. The full variable domain, its missing parts supplied by reference TRBV18 and TRBJ2-3, is NAGVMQNPRHLVRRRGQEARLRCSPMKGHSHVYWYRQLPEEGLKFMVYLQKENIIDESGMPKERFSAEFPKEGPSILRIQQVVRGDSAAYFCASSPPSVGTDTQYFGPGTRLTVL.